This note documents a single T cell receptor beta chain sequence. The data were taken from a study of blood T cell repertoires in COVID-19. Germline V gene data show CDR1 as SGHDN and CDR2 as FVKESK. Germline trimming cut 1 base from V and 12 bases from J; bases unmatched to any gene: 8. The CDR3 has 15 residues. Here immunoSEQ multiplex PCR was the method, and the copy in TCRdb shows in-frame clones only, minus some. The profile shows 97,000 or so clones, approximately 84% of them singletons. The clonotype originates from a man between 65 and 85 years old with acute or convalescent COVID-19. Specimen: peripheral blood. The chain has TRBV14 and TRBJ2-1, with 11 bases aligning to TRBD2. The DNA for the CDR3 is TGTGCCAGCAGCCAAGTGGCGGGACTAGCGGTACGGCAGTTCTTC. It specifies CASSQVAGLAVRQFF. Full variable domain (rest looked up from reference TRBV14 and TRBJ2-1): EAGVTQFPSHSVIEKGQTVTLRCDPISGHDNLYWYRRVMGKEIKFLLHFVKESKQDESGMPNNRFLAERTGGTYSTLKVQPAELEDSGVYFCASSQVAGLAVRQFFGPGTRLTVL.